This section outlines one T cell receptor beta chain sequence together with its context. What it recognizes is unknown. The same CDR3 can be traced to other DNA sequences in this sample. Germline V lookup: CDR1 MNHEY, CDR2 SVGAGI. The CDR3 loop spans 15 amino acids. Between the trimmed V and J ends, which lost 1 base and 3 bases, there was a span of 13 bases. The sample comes from a study of T cell clones after liver transplantation. Across the whole study: TCRbeta sequencing after a pre-transplant mixed lymphocyte reaction identified graft-donor-reactive clones, later tracked in post-transplant blood. Subjects received no induction therapy and standard immunosuppression until randomization at 12-24 months post-transplant. Third-party-reactive TCRbeta sequences from pre-transplant mixed lymphocyte reactions served as antigen-independent comparators. General observations from the study: Post-transplant time points were not standardized, so conclusions are preliminary.

This table comes from immunoSEQ multiplex PCR, and its TCRdb copy is limited to in-frame clones, with some not included. The table has around 120,000 clones, 90% seen once. This receptor was obtained from a human patient who received a liver transplant. The graft donor may account for some of the T cells. Sequencing used CD4+ T cells from blood, obtained 12 months after liver transplant. J is TRBJ2-7 and V is TRBV6-5; D unresolved. The CDR3 DNA reads TGTGCCAGCAGTTACTTGGACCTACCGAACTACGAGCAGTACTTC. It is translated as CASSYLDLPNYEQYF.